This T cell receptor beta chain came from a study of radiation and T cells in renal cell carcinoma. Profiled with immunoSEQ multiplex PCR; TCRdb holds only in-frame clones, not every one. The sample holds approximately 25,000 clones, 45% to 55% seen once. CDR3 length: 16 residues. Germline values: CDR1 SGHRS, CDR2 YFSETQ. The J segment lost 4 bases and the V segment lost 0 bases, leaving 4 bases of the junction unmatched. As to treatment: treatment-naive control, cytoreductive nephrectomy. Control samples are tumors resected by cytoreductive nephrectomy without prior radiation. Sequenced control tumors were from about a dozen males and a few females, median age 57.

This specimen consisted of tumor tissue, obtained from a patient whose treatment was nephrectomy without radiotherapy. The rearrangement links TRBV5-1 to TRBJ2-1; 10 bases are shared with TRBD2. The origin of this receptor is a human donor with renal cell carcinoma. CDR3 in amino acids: CASSLGLTSGYNEQFF. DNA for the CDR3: TGCGCCAGCAGCTTGGGATTGACTAGCGGGTACAATGAGCAGTTCTTC.